Listed below are T cell receptor beta chains from one sample, sequenced in a study of T-cell reconstitution after alpha-beta-depleted transplantation in children. TCRdb re-called the PCR reads with MiXCR, one entry per CDR3 protein. The sample has some 600,000 distinct CDR3 sequences; around a sixth are singletons. This material consisted of PBMCs from the stem cell graft donor, taken from the stem cell graft. The receptors were gathered from a human donor who donated a stem cell graft to a child with acute myeloid leukemia. Each CDR3 is given without its conserved first and last residue.

TRBV20-1,TRBJ1-1,SSWQGGRNTEAF
TRBV4-3,TRBJ2-7,ASSQRPSSYEQY
TRBV10-3,TRBJ2-5,AISVGGLQETQY
TRBV5-1,TRBJ1-1,ASSFSGQNTEAF
TRBV29-1,TRBJ2-6,SVGTGDVLT
TRBV15,TRBJ2-1,ATSRERFDEQF
TRBV6-1,TRBJ2-5,ASESLDRMIETQY
TRBV7-9,TRBJ1-1,ASSLGQRGHGDTEAF
TRBV3-1,TRBJ2-3,ASSHRPEDTQY
TRBV7-2,TRBJ1-2,ASSLGAQTNYGYT
TRBV4-3,TRBJ2-3,ASSQDWAGGFTDTQY
TRBV5-1,TRBJ2-1,ASSLAWTENNEQF
TRBV7-9,TRBJ2-7,ASSLAYGSQTYEQY
TRBV6-6,TRBJ2-2,ASSYGRTGELF
TRBV11-2,TRBJ2-3,ASSQNFYPDTQY
TRBV20-1,TRBJ2-3,SPGILTSTDTQY
TRBV20-1,TRBJ2-1,SAPGTSGPTYNEQF
TRBV10-3,TRBJ2-1,TIRRGTYNEQF
TRBV24-1,TRBJ2-1,ATSESGQGHNEQF
TRBV30,TRBJ1-1,AWRVGGGTEAF
TRBV7-2,TRBJ1-3,ASSLASAGNTIY
TRBV12-3/TRBV12-4,TRBJ2-5,ASSFGQDWETQY
TRBV7-2,TRBJ2-1,ASSPTGMGSYNEQF
TRBV6-5,TRBJ2-5,ASSLGTGPYQETQY
TRBV5-5,TRBJ1-2,ASSFSSPNYGYT
TRBV3-1,TRBJ1-1,ASSQTSEAF
TRBV29-1,TRBJ2-7,SAPYEQY
TRBV5-1,TRBJ2-2,ASSSITGDGNTGELF
TRBV10-3,TRBJ2-5,AISAGTGGYQETQY
TRBV7-2,TRBJ2-2,SSSSRRFNTGELF
TRBV7-8,TRBJ2-1,ASLGGASYNEQF
TRBV28,TRBJ2-3,ASKQLRADTQY
TRBV7-3,TRBJ1-6,ASSLNTGERSPLH
TRBV7-2,TRBJ2-7,ASSSLPGAIYEQY
TRBV5-1,TRBJ2-3,ASSLEWAGTDTQY
TRBV20-1,TRBJ2-5,SARVLARETQY
TRBV12-3/TRBV12-4,TRBJ2-5,ASTEAGSETQY
TRBV7-2,TRBJ1-2,ASSLSIGFNYGYT
TRBV29-1,TRBJ2-3,SVERVQGAWDTQY
TRBV20-1,TRBJ1-1,SARGGGNTEAF
TRBV5-1,TRBJ2-5,ASSLRGRNTETQY